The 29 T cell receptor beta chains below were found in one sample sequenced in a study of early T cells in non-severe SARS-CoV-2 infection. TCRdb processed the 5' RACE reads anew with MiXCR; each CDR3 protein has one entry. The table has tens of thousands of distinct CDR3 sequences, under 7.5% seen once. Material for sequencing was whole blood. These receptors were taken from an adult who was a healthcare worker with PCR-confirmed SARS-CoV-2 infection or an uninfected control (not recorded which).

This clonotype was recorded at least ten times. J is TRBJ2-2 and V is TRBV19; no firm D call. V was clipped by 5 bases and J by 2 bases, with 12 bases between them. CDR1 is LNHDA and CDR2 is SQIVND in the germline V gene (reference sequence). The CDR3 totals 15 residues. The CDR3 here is CASSFDPYNTGELFF. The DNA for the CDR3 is TGTGCCAGTAGTTTCGACCCCTATAACACCGGGGAGCTGTTTTTT.

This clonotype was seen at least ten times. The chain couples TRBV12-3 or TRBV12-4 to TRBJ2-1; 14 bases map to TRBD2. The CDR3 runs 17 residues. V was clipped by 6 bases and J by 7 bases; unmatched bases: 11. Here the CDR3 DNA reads TGTGCCAGCAGCGTGCGGACCGGGACTAGCGGGAGAAATGAGCAGTTCTTC. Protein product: CASSVRTGTSGRNEQFF.

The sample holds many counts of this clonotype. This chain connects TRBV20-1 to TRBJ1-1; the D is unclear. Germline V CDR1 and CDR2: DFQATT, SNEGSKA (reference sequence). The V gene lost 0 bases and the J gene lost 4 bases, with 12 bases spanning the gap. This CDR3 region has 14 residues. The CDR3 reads CSAREGSFSTEAFF. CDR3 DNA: TGCAGTGCTAGAGAGGGAAGTTTTTCCACTGAAGCTTTCTTT.

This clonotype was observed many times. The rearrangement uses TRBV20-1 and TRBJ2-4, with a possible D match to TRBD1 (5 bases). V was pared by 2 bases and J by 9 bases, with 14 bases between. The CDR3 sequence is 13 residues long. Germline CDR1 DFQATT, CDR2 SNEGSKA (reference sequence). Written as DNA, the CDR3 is TGCAGTGCTAGACCCTCAGGGATCGGCATTCAGTACTTC. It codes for CSARPSGIGIQYF.

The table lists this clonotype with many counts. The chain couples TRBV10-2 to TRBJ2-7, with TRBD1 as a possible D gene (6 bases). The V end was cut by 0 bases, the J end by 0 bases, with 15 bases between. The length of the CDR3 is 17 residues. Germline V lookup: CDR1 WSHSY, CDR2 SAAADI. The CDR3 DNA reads TGCGCCAGCAGTGAGTCTCTAACAGGGTTCCCCTCCTACGAGCAGTACTTC. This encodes CASSESLTGFPSYEQYF.

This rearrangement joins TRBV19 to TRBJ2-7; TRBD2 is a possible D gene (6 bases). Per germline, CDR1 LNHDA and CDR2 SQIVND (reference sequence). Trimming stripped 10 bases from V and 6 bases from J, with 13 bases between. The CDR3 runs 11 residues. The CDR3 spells CATSGVGEQYF. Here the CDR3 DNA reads TGTGCCACCTCGGGAGTTGGCGAGCAGTACTTC.

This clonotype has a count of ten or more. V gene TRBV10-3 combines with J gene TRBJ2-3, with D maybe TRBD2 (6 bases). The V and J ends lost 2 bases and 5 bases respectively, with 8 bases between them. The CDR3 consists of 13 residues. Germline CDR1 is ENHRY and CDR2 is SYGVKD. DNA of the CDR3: TGTGCCATCAGTGAGAGGAGGGAAGATACGCAGTATTTT. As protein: CAISERREDTQYF.

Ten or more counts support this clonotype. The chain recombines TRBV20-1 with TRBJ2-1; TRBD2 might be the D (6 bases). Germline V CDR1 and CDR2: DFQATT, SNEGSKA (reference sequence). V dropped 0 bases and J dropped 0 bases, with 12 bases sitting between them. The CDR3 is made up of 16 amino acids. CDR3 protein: CSARDRSGSSYNEQFF. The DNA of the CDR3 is TGCAGTGCTAGAGATCGTAGCGGAAGCTCCTACAATGAGCAGTTCTTC.

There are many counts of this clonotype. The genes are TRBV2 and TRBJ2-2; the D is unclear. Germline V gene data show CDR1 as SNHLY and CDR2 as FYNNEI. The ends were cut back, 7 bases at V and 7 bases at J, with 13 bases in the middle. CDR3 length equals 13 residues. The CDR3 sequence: CASTFQTYGELFF. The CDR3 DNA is TGTGCCAGCACTTTCCAGACCTACGGGGAGCTGTTTTTT. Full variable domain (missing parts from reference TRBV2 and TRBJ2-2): EPEVTQTPSHQVTQMGQEVILRCVPISNHLYFYWYRQILGQKVEFLVSFYNNEISEKSEIFDDQFSVERPDGSNFTLKIRSTKLEDSAMYFCASTFQTYGELFFGEGSRLTVL.

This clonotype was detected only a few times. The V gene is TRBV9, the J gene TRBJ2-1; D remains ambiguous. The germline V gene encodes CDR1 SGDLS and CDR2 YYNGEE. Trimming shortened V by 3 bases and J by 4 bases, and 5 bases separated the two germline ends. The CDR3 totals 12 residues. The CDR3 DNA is TGTGCCAGCAGCGCCAAATACAATGAGCAGTTCTTC. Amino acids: CASSAKYNEQFF. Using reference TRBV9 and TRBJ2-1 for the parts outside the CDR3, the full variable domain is DSGVTQTPKHLITATGQRVTLRCSPRSGDLSVYWYQQSLDQGLQFLIQYYNGEERAKGNILERFSAQQFPDLHSELNLSSLELGDSALYFCASSAKYNEQFFGPGTRLTVL.

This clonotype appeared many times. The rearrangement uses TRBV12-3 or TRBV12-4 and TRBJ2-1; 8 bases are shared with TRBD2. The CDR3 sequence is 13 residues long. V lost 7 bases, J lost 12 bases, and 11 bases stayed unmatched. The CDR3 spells CASTMTASGWQFF. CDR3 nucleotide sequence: TGTGCCAGCACCATGACTGCTAGCGGGTGGCAGTTCTTC.

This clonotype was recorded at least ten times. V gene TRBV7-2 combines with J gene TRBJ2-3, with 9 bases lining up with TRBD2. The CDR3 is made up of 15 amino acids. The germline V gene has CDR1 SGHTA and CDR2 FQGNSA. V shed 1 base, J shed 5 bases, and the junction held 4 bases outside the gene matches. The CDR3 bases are TGTGCCAGCAGCTTAGTAGCGGGAGTGGGAGATACGCAGTATTTT. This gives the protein CASSLVAGVGDTQYF.

The CDR3 DNA reads as TGTGCCAGCAAGTGGCCGAACACTGAAGCTTTCTTT. It is translated as CASKWPNTEAFF. This chain links TRBV6-2 or TRBV6-3 with TRBJ1-1; D ambiguous. The CDR3 length is 12 residues. The germline gives CDR1 MNHEY, CDR2 SVGEGT. Trimming left V 7 bases short and J 1 base short, with 7 bases between.

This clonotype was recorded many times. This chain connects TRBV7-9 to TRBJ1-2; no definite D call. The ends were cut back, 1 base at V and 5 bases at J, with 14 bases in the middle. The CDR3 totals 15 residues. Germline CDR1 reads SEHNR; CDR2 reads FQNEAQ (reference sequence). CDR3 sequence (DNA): TGTGCCAGCAGCTTAGTAATTCCAGGTGGATATGGCTACACCTTC. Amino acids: CASSLVIPGGYGYTF.

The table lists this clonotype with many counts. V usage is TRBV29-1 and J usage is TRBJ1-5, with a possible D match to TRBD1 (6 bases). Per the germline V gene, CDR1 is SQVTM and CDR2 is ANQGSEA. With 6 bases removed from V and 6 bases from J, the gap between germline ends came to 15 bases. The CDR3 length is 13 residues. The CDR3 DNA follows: TGCAGCGTCGAACAGGGACGGGGTCAGCCCCAGCATTTT. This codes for CSVEQGRGQPQHF.

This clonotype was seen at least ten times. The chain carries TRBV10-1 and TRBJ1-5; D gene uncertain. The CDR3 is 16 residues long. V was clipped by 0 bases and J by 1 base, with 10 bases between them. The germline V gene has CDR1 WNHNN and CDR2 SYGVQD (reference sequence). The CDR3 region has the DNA TGCGCCAGCAGTGAGTCGATACAGAGCAGCAATCAGCCCCAGCATTTT. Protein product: CASSESIQSSNQPQHF.

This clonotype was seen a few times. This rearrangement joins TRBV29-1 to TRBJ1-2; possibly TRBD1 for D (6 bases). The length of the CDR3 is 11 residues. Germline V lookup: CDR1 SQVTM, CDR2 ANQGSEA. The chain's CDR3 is CGEGGSYGYTF. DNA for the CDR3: TGCGGCGAGGGGGGATCCTATGGCTACACCTTC.

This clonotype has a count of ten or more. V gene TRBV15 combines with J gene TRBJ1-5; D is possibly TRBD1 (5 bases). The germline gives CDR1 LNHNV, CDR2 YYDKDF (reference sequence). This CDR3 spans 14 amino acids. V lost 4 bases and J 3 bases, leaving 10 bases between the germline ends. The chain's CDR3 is CATSTGQLNQPQHF. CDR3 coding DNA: TGTGCCACCAGCACGGGGCAGCTCAATCAGCCCCAGCATTTT.

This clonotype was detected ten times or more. The CDR3 nucleotides read TGTGCCAGCAGCCCCGGGACAGCGAACACTGAAGCTTTCTTT. Residues: CASSPGTANTEAFF. This chain joins TRBV25-1 and TRBJ1-1, with 7 bases that match TRBD1. The V segment lost 6 bases and the J segment 1 base; nucleotides outside the gene matches: 5. The CDR3 has 14 amino acids. Per germline, CDR1 MGHDK and CDR2 SYGVNS.

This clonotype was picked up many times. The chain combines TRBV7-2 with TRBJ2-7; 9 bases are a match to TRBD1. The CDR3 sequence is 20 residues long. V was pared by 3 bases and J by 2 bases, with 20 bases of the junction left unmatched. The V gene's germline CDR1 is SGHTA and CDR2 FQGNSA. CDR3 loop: CASSLSRGTGKPRRPYEQYF. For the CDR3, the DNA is TGTGCCAGCAGCTTGTCCAGGGGGACAGGGAAGCCCCGCCGGCCCTACGAGCAGTACTTC.

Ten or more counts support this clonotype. The CDR3, as DNA: TGTGCCAGCAGTGGAGATGTAACCGGGACTAGCGGGGTCTACGAGCAGTACTTC. Amino acids: CASSGDVTGTSGVYEQYF. The chain uses TRBV6-1 and TRBJ2-7; 13 bases fit TRBD2. V dropped 4 bases and J dropped 3; count of bases not matched to a gene: 12. The germline gives CDR1 MNHNS, CDR2 SASEGT. The CDR3 contains 18 residues.

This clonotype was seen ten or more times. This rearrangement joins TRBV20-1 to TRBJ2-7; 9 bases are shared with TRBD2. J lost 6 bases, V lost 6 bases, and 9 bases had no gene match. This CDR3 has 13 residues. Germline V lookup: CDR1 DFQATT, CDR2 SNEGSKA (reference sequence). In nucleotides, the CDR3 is TGCAGTGCCGCCGGAGCGGGGGGATTCGAGCAGTACTTC. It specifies CSAAGAGGFEQYF.

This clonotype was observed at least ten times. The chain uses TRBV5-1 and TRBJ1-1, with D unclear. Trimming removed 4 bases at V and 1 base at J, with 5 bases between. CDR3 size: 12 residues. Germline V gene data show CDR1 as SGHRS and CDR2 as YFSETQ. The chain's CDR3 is CASSAGNTEAFF. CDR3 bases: TGCGCCAGCAGCGCCGGGAACACTGAAGCTTTCTTT.

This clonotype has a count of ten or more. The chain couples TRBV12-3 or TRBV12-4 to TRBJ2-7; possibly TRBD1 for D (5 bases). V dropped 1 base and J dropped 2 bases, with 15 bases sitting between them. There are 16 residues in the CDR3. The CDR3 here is CASSLGTPARAYEQYF. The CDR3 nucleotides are TGTGCCAGCAGTTTAGGGACACCGGCAAGGGCCTACGAGCAGTACTTC.

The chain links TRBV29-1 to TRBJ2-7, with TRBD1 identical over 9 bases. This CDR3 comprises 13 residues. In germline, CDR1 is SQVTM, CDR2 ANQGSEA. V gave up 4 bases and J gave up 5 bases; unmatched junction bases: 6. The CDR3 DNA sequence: TGCAGCGTTGCTGGACAGGGGTTGGACGAGCAGTACTTC. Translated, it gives CSVAGQGLDEQYF.

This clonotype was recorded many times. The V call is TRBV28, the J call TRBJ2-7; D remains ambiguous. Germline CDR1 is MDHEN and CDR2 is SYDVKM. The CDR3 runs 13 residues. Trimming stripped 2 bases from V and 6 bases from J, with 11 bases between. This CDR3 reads CASSLRAPSEQYF. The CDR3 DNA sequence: TGTGCCAGCAGTTTACGTGCCCCCTCCGAGCAGTACTTC.

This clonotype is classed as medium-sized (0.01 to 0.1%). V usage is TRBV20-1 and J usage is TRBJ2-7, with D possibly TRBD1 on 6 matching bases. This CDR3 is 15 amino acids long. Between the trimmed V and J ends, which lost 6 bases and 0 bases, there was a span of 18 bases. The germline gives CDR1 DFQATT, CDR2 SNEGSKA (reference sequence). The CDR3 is CSARSGVGLSYEQYF. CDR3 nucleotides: TGCAGTGCGCGATCAGGGGTCGGGCTCTCCTACGAGCAGTACTTC.

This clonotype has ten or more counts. CDR3 in amino acids: CASSLAVFGQGEAFF. The DNA for the CDR3 is TGCGCCAGCAGCTTGGCCGTCTTTGGACAGGGTGAAGCTTTCTTT. This chain connects TRBV5-1 to TRBJ1-1, with 8 bases fitting TRBD1. CDR1 and CDR2 from the germline V gene are SGHRS and YFSETQ. There are 15 residues in the CDR3. V dropped 0 bases and J dropped 7; count of bases not matched to a gene: 8.

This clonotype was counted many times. In nucleotides, the CDR3 is TGTGCCAGCAGTGGGACGGAAGAGACCCAGTACTTC. Translation: CASSGTEETQYF. The chain combines TRBV6-6 with TRBJ2-5; the D call may be TRBD1 or TRBD2 (5 bases each). V was cut by 5 bases and J by 3 bases, with 7 bases left in between. The germline CDR1 and CDR2 sequences are MNHNY and SVGAGI (reference sequence). The CDR3 runs 12 residues.